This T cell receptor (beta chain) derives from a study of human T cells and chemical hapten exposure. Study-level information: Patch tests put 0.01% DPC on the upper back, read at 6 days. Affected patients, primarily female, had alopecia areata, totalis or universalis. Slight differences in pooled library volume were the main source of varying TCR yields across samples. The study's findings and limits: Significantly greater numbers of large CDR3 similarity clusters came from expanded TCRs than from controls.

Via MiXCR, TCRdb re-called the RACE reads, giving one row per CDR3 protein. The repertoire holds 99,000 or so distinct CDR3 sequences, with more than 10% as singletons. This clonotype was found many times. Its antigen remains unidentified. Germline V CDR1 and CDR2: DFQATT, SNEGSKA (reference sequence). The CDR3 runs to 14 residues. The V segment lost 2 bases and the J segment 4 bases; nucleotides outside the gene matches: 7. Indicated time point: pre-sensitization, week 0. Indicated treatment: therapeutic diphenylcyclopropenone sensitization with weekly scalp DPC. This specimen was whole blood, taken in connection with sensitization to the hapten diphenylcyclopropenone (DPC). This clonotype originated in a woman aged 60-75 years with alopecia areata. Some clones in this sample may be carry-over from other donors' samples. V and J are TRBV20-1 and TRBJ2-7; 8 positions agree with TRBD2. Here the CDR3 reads CSARLVGGGYEQYF. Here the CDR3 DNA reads TGCAGTGCTAGATTAGTCGGGGGGGGTTACGAGCAGTACTTC.